A single sample is the source of the 16 T cell receptor beta chains below, sequenced in a study of OX40 agonist ivuxolimab in advanced cancers. Data came from immunoSEQ multiplex PCR; TCRdb stores just in-frame clones and leaves some out. In the table there are around 63,000 clones, about nine tenths of which are singletons. The material was CD4+ or CD8+ T cells sorted from blood, obtained in a trial of the OX40 agonist ivuxolimab. The receptor set was obtained from an adult with an advanced solid tumor such as melanoma, head and neck, liver or kidney cancer.

The chain combines TRBV12-5 with TRBJ1-5, with D perhaps matching TRBD1 (6 bases). This CDR3 region has 17 residues. Germline-derived CDR1 and CDR2 are LGHNT and FRNRAP. With 0 bases removed from V and 3 bases from J, the gap between germline ends came to 15 bases. CDR3 region: CASGLVLVDRNNQPQHF. The CDR3 nucleotides read TGTGCTAGTGGTTTGGTACTAGTAGACAGGAACAATCAGCCCCAGCATTTT. Full variable domain (outside the CDR3, taken from reference TRBV12-5 and TRBJ1-5): DARVTQTPRHKVTEMGQEVTMRCQPILGHNTVFWYRQTMMQGLELLAYFRNRAPLDDSGMPKDRFSAEMPDATLATLKIQPSEPRDSAVYFCASGLVLVDRNNQPQHFGDGTRLSIL.

The V gene is TRBV10-3, the J gene TRBJ2-2; 12 positions match TRBD2. The CDR3 length is 16 residues. The germline V gene encodes CDR1 ENHRY and CDR2 SYGVKD. J lost 6 bases, V lost 6 bases, and 8 bases had no gene match. CDR3 sequence: CAISRDRLAGAGELFF. CDR3 sequence (DNA): TGTGCCATCAGCCGGGACAGACTAGCGGGAGCCGGGGAGCTGTTTTTT.

The rearrangement uses TRBV6-6 and TRBJ1-3; D not certain. Germline V gives CDR1 MNHNY, CDR2 SVGAGI (reference sequence). CDR3 length equals 15 residues. Trimming took 2 bases from V and 0 from J, leaving 8 bases between them. CDR3 protein: CASSYGAVSGNTIYF. As DNA, the CDR3 is TGTGCCAGCAGTTACGGAGCCGTCTCTGGAAACACCATATATTTT.

The chain employs TRBV28 and TRBJ1-4, with 8 bases fitting TRBD1. The junction had 9 bases not matched to a gene; V was cut back by 8 bases and J by 7 bases. The CDR3 loop spans 14 amino acids. The germline V gene encodes CDR1 MDHEN and CDR2 SYDVKM. The CDR3 coding sequence is TGTGCCAGCGGCGCAGGGGGCGGTGGTGAAAAACTGTTTTTT. This sequence encodes CASGAGGGGEKLFF.

The V call is TRBV9, the J call TRBJ2-4; D assignment may be TRBD1 or TRBD2 (5 bases each). CDR1 is SGDLS, CDR2 YYNGEE, per germline. The CDR3 covers 14 residues. V lost 4 bases and J 8 bases, leaving 16 bases between the germline ends. CDR3 bases: TGTGCCAGCAGCATTGGGACCCTGGGGGACATTCAGTACTTC. Protein: CASSIGTLGDIQYF.

The rearrangement uses TRBV11-2 and TRBJ2-1; 14 bases agree with TRBD2. Germline assignment: CDR1 SGHAT and CDR2 FQNNGV. V lost 5 bases and J lost 6; bases outside the gene matches: 9. The CDR3 extends over 17 amino acids. The CDR3 loop reads CASSGGLAGGFTNEQFF. The CDR3 region has the DNA TGTGCCAGCAGCGGAGGACTAGCGGGAGGATTTACCAATGAGCAGTTCTTC.

The gene calls are TRBV7-9 and TRBJ1-2; D gene unclear. The CDR3 extends over 15 amino acids. V lost 5 bases, J lost 4 bases, and 17 bases lay in between. Germline lookup yields CDR1 SEHNR and CDR2 FQNEAQ (reference sequence). The CDR3 loop is CASSPVVGFGYGYTF. The CDR3 coding sequence is TGTGCCAGCAGCCCAGTCGTCGGGTTCGGCTATGGCTACACCTTC.

The CDR3 sequence: CASSFEASLNYGYTF. CDR3 nucleotide sequence: TGTGCCAGCAGCTTCGAGGCCTCACTTAACTATGGCTACACCTTC. The rearrangement links TRBV7-9 to TRBJ1-2; D unresolved. Germline assignment: CDR1 SEHNR and CDR2 FQNEAQ (reference sequence). Deletions cut 3 bases from V and 1 base from J, with 12 bases between. The CDR3 is 15 residues long. Full variable domain (remainder filled in from reference TRBV7-9 and TRBJ1-2): DTGVSQNPRHKITKRGQNVTFRCDPISEHNRLYWYRQTLGQGPEFLTYFQNEAQLEKSRLLSDRFSAERPKGSFSTLEIQRTEQGDSAMYLCASSFEASLNYGYTFGSGTRLTVV.

The chain uses TRBV7-9 and TRBJ1-1; a possible D gene is TRBD1 (6 bases). CDR3 length: 14 amino acids. Germline V gene data show CDR1 as SEHNR and CDR2 as FQNEAQ (reference sequence). V lost 7 bases to trimming and J lost 4 bases, with 16 bases between them. The CDR3, as DNA: TGTGCCAGCAAGGAACTTCAGGGGTCCACTGAAGCTTTCTTT. Translating it yields CASKELQGSTEAFF. Looking up the rest from reference TRBV7-9 and TRBJ1-1 gives the full variable domain: DTGVSQNPRHKITKRGQNVTFRCDPISEHNRLYWYRQTLGQGPEFLTYFQNEAQLEKSRLLSDRFSAERPKGSFSTLEIQRTEQGDSAMYLCASKELQGSTEAFFGQGTRLTVV.

The chain combines TRBV5-8 with TRBJ2-7; 8 bases align to TRBD2. V lost 1 base, J lost 7 bases, and 7 bases stayed unmatched. Germline CDR1 is SGHTS and CDR2 is YDEGEE. The length of the CDR3 is 14 residues. This CDR3 reads CASSLSAGVEEQYF. The CDR3 nucleotides read TGTGCCAGCAGCTTGTCAGCGGGAGTGGAAGAGCAGTACTTC.

This chain connects TRBV28 to TRBJ2-5, with D possibly being TRBD1 (6 bases). The CDR3 is 18 amino acids. With 2 bases removed from V and 7 bases from J, the gap between germline ends came to 26 bases. Germline assignment: CDR1 MDHEN and CDR2 SYDVKM. DNA for the CDR3: TGTGCCAGCAGTTTAATGGGGTCAGGGGAGATTTTAAGTGGGACCCAGTACTTC. Its translation: CASSLMGSGEILSGTQYF.

J is TRBJ1-5 and V is TRBV6-1; D remains unclear. Germline V gene lookup returns CDR1 MNHNS and CDR2 SASEGT. CDR3 length equals 15 residues. The ends were cut back, 6 bases at V and 4 bases at J, with 16 bases in the middle. CDR3 protein: CASSASGPINQPQHF. The CDR3 DNA reads as TGTGCCAGCAGCGCCAGCGGACCGATAAATCAGCCCCAGCATTTT.

This clone was counted a few times. The chain joins TRBV5-1 to TRBJ2-4, with 11 bases that match TRBD1. This CDR3 comprises 14 residues. J was trimmed by 8 bases and V by 0 bases; bases with no gene match: 1. Germline assignment: CDR1 SGHRS and CDR2 YFSETQ. The CDR3 sequence: CASSLVGQGDIQYF. The CDR3 DNA follows: TGCGCCAGCAGCTTGGTGGGACAGGGGGACATTCAGTACTTC. The complete variable domain, with remaining parts taken from reference TRBV5-1 and TRBJ2-4, reads KAGVTQTPRYLIKTRGQQVTLSCSPISGHRSVSWYQQTPGQGLQFLFEYFSETQRNKGNFPGRFSGRQFSNSRSEMNVSTLELGDSALYLCASSLVGQGDIQYFGAGTRLSVL.

The sample holds a few counts of this clone. The chain links TRBV19 to TRBJ1-2, with D tentatively TRBD1 (5 bases). Germline V CDR1 and CDR2: LNHDA, SQIVND (reference sequence). With 7 bases removed from V and 0 bases from J, the gap between germline ends came to 12 bases. The CDR3 is 14 amino acids. The CDR3 is CASKQGQANYGYTF. The CDR3 DNA sequence: TGTGCCAGTAAACAAGGACAAGCTAACTATGGCTACACCTTC.

The chain carries TRBV6-5 and TRBJ2-7; no definite D call. Per germline, CDR1 MNHEY and CDR2 SVGAGI. The CDR3 extends over 11 amino acids. The V and J ends lost 4 bases and 2 bases respectively, with 3 bases between them. Here the CDR3 reads CASSSPYEQYF. In nucleotides, the CDR3 is TGTGCCAGCAGTTCCCCCTACGAGCAGTACTTC.

This clone was seen only once. The V call is TRBV10-3, the J call TRBJ1-5, with D tentatively TRBD1 (5 bases). V was cut by 3 bases and J by 5 bases, with 11 bases left in between. Germline V CDR1 and CDR2: ENHRY, SYGVKD. This CDR3 has 14 amino acids. CDR3 in DNA: TGTGCCATCAGTGACGGGGGGATAGATCAGCCCCAGCATTTT. The encoded protein is CAISDGGIDQPQHF.